This T cell receptor (beta chain) was sequenced for a study of blood T cell repertoires in COVID-19. Germline CDR1 and CDR2: KGHSH and LQKENI. V lost 3 bases and J 0 bases, leaving 14 bases between the germline ends. CDR3 length: 16 amino acids. This clone came up once. The data were produced by immunoSEQ multiplex PCR, yet TCRdb's version contains in-frame clones alone and is incomplete. The sample has some 180,000 clones, around four fifths seen once; the top ten hold 6.5% to 7.5%. This rearrangement joins TRBV18 to TRBJ1-1; possible D gene TRBD1, 5 bases. The TCR sequence derives from a woman between 35 and 50 years old with COVID-19, enrolled during active disease. Sample: peripheral blood. The CDR3 sequence is CASSPNPDSLNTEAFF. Here the CDR3 DNA reads TGTGCCAGCTCACCTAACCCCGACAGCCTGAACACTGAAGCTTTCTTT.